This T cell receptor (beta chain) came from a study of graft-versus-host responses after intestinal transplantation. Study at large: Among the recipients, transplants were multivisceral, liver-intestinal, or isolated intestinal. Once they had received anti-thymocyte globulin induction, all recipients took tacrolimus and steroids for roughly three years. Study-wide results and limits: Peak GvH clone levels in circulation were associated with early post-transplant HvG declines. Allografts of one patient group, those with graft-donor T cell macrochimerism, had high graft-versus-host to host-versus-graft clonal ratios.

The CDR3 covers 15 residues. V lost 5 bases and J 5 bases, leaving 15 bases between the germline ends. The germline V gene encodes CDR1 LNHNV and CDR2 YYDKDF (reference sequence). Concerning this clone: What it binds is unknown.

Measured with immunoSEQ multiplex PCR; TCRdb has only the in-frame clones, and not every one. Here the sample spans 71,000 or so clones, 90% being singletons. Sequencing used unstimulated CD8+ T cells sorted from spleen or lymph node cells, obtained before intestinal transplant. The clonotype was recovered from a human donor who received an intestinal transplant. V gene TRBV15 combines with J gene TRBJ2-2, with a weak D call TRBD1 (6 bases). The DNA of the CDR3 is TGTGCCACCAGCGATTATTTCAGGGGAACCGGGGAGCTGTTTTTT. Amino acid sequence: CATSDYFRGTGELFF.